The clone carrying this TCR beta chain appeared a few times. Its antigen is still unknown. This specimen comes from a study of beta chain features in type 1 diabetes. As every portion of the isolated RNA was reverse transcribed, the sequencing read expressed TCRB transcripts. The assay was immunoSEQ multiplex PCR, and TCRdb's table has in-frame clones only and misses some. The table records hundreds of thousands of clones, roughly 16% of them present only once. Study results and limitations: Insertions at VDJ junctions were less frequent in type 1 diabetes patients. These patients also deleted more nucleotides at the same junctions. A definitive answer on HLA type influencing TCRB rearrangement was not reached here.

The CDR3 has 14 amino acids. Losses at the gene ends were 10 bases for V and 1 base for J; bases not matched to a gene: 5. Per the germline V gene, CDR1 is ENHRY and CDR2 is SYGVKD. Sequenced input: naive CD4+ T cells from blood. This TCR was recovered from a man aged 18 to 29 in good health. The V gene is TRBV10-3, the J gene TRBJ2-2; 8 bases match TRBD1. The CDR3, as DNA: TGTGCCAGCTCCGGGACAGGGAACACCGGGGAGCTGTTTTTT. Its protein is CASSGTGNTGELFF.